Below are 20 T cell receptor beta chains sequenced from a single sample in a study of T cell changes during pregnancy in multiple sclerosis. Measured with immunoSEQ multiplex PCR; TCRdb has only the in-frame clones, and not every one. The data show approximately 84,000 clones, 94% seen once. The input for sequencing was peripheral blood, taken in the third trimester of pregnancy. The receptors shown here come from a female donor with multiple sclerosis, enrolled in a pregnancy study.

The chain employs TRBV7-9 and TRBJ1-6; possible D gene TRBD1, 5 bases. CDR3 length: 15 amino acids. Trimming stripped 7 bases from V and 0 bases from J, with 10 bases between. Germline V gives CDR1 SEHNR, CDR2 FQNEAQ (reference sequence). The chain's CDR3 is CASNQGSSYNSPLHF. DNA of the CDR3: TGTGCCAGCAACCAGGGTAGCTCCTATAATTCACCCCTCCACTTT.

This chain's CDR3 is CASSPHLAAREQFF. The CDR3 DNA follows: TGTGCCAGCAGCCCCCACCTCGCGGCACGGGAGCAGTTCTTC. The V call is TRBV7-3, the J call TRBJ2-1, with D unresolved. The V gene's germline CDR1 is SGHTA and CDR2 FQGTGA. The V gene lost 5 bases and the J gene lost 10 bases, with 18 bases spanning the gap. This CDR3 is 14 amino acids long. The variable domain in full, with the rest retrieved from reference TRBV7-3 and TRBJ2-1, is GAGVSQTPSNKVTEKGKYVELRCDPISGHTALYWYRQSLGQGPEFLIYFQGTGAADDSGLPNDRFFAVRPEGSVSTLKIQRTERGDSAVYLCASSPHLAAREQFFGPGTRLTVL.

The chain uses TRBV5-1 and TRBJ1-2; 8 bases are a match to TRBD1. Unmatched junction bases numbered 9, after V lost 2 bases and J lost 3 bases. Germline-derived CDR1 and CDR2 are SGHRS and YFSETQ. This CDR3 spans 16 amino acids. The CDR3 here is CASSLSDRVQDYGYTF. DNA for the CDR3: TGCGCCAGCAGCTTATCGGACAGGGTACAGGACTATGGCTACACCTTC.

The chain has TRBV27 and TRBJ1-1, with D unclear. This CDR3 region has 15 residues. Trimming shortened V by 2 bases and J by 1 base, and 11 bases separated the two germline ends. The germline V gene has CDR1 MNHEY and CDR2 SMNVEV (reference sequence). In DNA, the CDR3 is TGTGCCAGCAGTTTAGGAGGCCTAAGGAACACTGAAGCTTTCTTT. Amino acid sequence: CASSLGGLRNTEAFF.

This clone was counted a single time. The J gene is TRBJ2-7, the V gene TRBV19; TRBD1 matches 11 bases. CDR3 length: 16 amino acids. Germline trimming cut 6 bases from V and 0 bases from J; bases unmatched to any gene: 7. The germline V gene has CDR1 LNHDA and CDR2 SQIVND (reference sequence). The CDR3 sequence is CASRRTGGESSYEQYF. CDR3 coding DNA: TGTGCCAGTAGACGGACAGGGGGCGAAAGCTCCTACGAGCAGTACTTC.

The V call is TRBV30, the J call TRBJ1-2, with D hard to call. V was cut by 4 bases and J by 1 base, with 16 bases left in between. Germline V gene lookup returns CDR1 GTSNPN and CDR2 SVGIG (reference sequence). There are 15 residues in the CDR3. DNA of the CDR3: TGTGCCTGGAACCCACAAACCTCCAGTAACTATGGCTACACCTTC. Translated, it gives CAWNPQTSSNYGYTF.

The chain carries TRBV19 and TRBJ2-7; TRBD2 is a possible D gene (6 bases). V was shortened by 2 bases and J by 2 bases, with 22 bases between the two germline ends. The CDR3 extends over 18 amino acids. CDR1 and CDR2 (germline): LNHDA, SQIVND (reference sequence). The CDR3 protein is CASSIPLIAGTGTYEQYF. The CDR3 DNA reads as TGTGCCAGTAGTATACCCCTAATCGCCGGGACTGGAACCTACGAGCAGTACTTC.

The rearrangement uses TRBV5-1 and TRBJ1-2; 8 bases fit TRBD1. The CDR3 sequence is 14 residues long. The junction had 5 bases not matched to a gene; V was cut back by 0 bases and J by 7 bases. Looked up from germline, CDR1 is SGHRS and CDR2 is YFSETQ. CDR3 coding DNA: TGCGCCAGCAGCTTGGATCAGGGGGCTTCTGGCTACACCTTC. It specifies CASSLDQGASGYTF.

The chain links TRBV5-1 to TRBJ2-1; 7 nucleotides agree with TRBD1. The V and J ends lost 1 base and 5 bases, in that order; junction bases with no gene match: 3. Germline values: CDR1 SGHRS, CDR2 YFSETQ. This CDR3 is 14 amino acids long. CDR3 region: CASSLLTGNNEQFF. The CDR3, as DNA: TGCGCCAGCAGCTTGCTGACAGGGAACAATGAGCAGTTCTTC.

The V call is TRBV6-5, the J call TRBJ2-3; 8 nucleotides match TRBD2. The J segment lost 1 base and the V segment lost 2 bases, leaving 5 bases of the junction unmatched. Germline loops: CDR1 MNHEY, CDR2 SVGAGI. The CDR3 runs 16 residues. This CDR3 reads CASSYVRGGGTDTQYF. CDR3 DNA: TGTGCCAGCAGTTACGTCCGGGGGGGCGGCACAGATACGCAGTATTTT.

The V and J genes are TRBV13 and TRBJ2-7; TRBD1 might be the D (6 bases). V gave up 4 bases and J gave up 5 bases, with 12 bases separating them. Germline CDR1 and CDR2: PRHDT and FYEKMQ (reference sequence). CDR3 length equals 13 residues. Written as DNA, the CDR3 is TGTGCCAGCAGCTCCTACAGGGTTCACGAGCAGTACTTC. It yields the protein CASSSYRVHEQYF. Variable domain in full (rest from reference TRBV13 and TRBJ2-7): AAGVIQSPRHLIKEKRETATLKCYPIPRHDTVYWYQQGPGQDPQFLISFYEKMQSDKGSIPDRFSAQQFSDYHSELNMSSLELGDSALYFCASSSYRVHEQYFGPGTRLTVT.

J is TRBJ2-3 and V is TRBV19; tentatively, D is TRBD2 (7 bases). Germline lookup yields CDR1 LNHDA and CDR2 SQIVND (reference sequence). The CDR3 extends over 14 amino acids. The V and J ends lost 10 bases and 1 base respectively, with 15 bases between them. The CDR3 region is CATQRGGRTDTQYF. The CDR3 nucleotides read TGTGCCACCCAAAGGGGGGGGCGCACAGATACGCAGTATTTT.

V is TRBV6-1 and J is TRBJ1-2; the match to TRBD1 covers 12 bases. Losses at the gene ends were 3 bases for V and 7 bases for J; bases not matched to a gene: 6. The CDR3 extends over 15 amino acids. Germline CDR1 is MNHNS and CDR2 is SASEGT. CDR3 in amino acids: CASSESGTGGVGYTF. CDR3 nucleotides: TGTGCCAGCAGTGAGTCCGGGACAGGGGGCGTTGGCTACACCTTC.

This clone appeared once. The V call is TRBV18, the J call TRBJ1-3; a possible D gene is TRBD1 (6 bases). V was trimmed by 3 bases and J by 2 bases, leaving 14 bases between them. CDR1 and CDR2 from the germline V gene are KGHSH and LQKENI. The CDR3 is 16 amino acids. CDR3: CASSPPTGPTGNTIYF. CDR3 nucleotide sequence: TGTGCCAGCTCACCCCCCACAGGGCCCACTGGAAACACCATATATTTT.

In its sample, this clone was seen once. The CDR3 DNA is TGTGCCAGCTCGAGGCAGGGGGCCTACGAGCAGTACTTC. Protein product: CASSRQGAYEQYF. V gene TRBV11-2 combines with J gene TRBJ2-7; 7 bases agree with TRBD1. The CDR3 is made up of 13 amino acids. J was trimmed by 2 bases and V by 8 bases; bases with no gene match: 6. The germline gives CDR1 SGHAT, CDR2 FQNNGV.

This chain joins TRBV5-4 and TRBJ2-3; D is unclear. Trimming stripped 4 bases from V and 6 bases from J, with 21 bases between. The CDR3 loop spans 16 amino acids. CDR1 is SGHNT and CDR2 is YYREEE in the germline V gene (reference sequence). The DNA for the CDR3 is TGTGCCAGCAGCCTAGTAAGCGCCCCCCCACACGATACGCAGTATTTT. It specifies CASSLVSAPPHDTQYF.

The chain recombines TRBV7-2 with TRBJ2-7; D is possibly TRBD1 (6 bases). Germline CDR1 and CDR2: SGHTA and FQGNSA. The germline V and J ends were trimmed by 6 bases and 3 bases, with 9 bases remaining between them. The CDR3 length is 12 residues. CDR3 region: CASSEQGYEQYF. The CDR3 nucleotides are TGTGCCAGCAGTGAACAGGGCTACGAGCAGTACTTC.

CDR3 amino acids: CASSSRLAGGFGENIQYF. The CDR3 coding sequence is TGTGCCAGCAGCTCGAGACTAGCGGGGGGATTCGGGGAAAACATTCAGTACTTC. The chain uses TRBV11-2 and TRBJ2-4; TRBD2 matches 13 bases. Trimming took 4 bases from V and 5 from J; bases not matched to a gene: 11. The CDR3 loop spans 18 amino acids. Per the germline V gene, CDR1 is SGHAT and CDR2 is FQNNGV. The full variable domain, its missing parts supplied by reference TRBV11-2 and TRBJ2-4, is EAGVAQSPRYKIIEKRQSVAFWCNPISGHATLYWYQQILGQGPKLLIQFQNNGVVDDSQLPKDRFSAERLKGVDSTLKIQPAKLEDSAVYLCASSSRLAGGFGENIQYFGAGTRLSVL.

The chain uses TRBV9 and TRBJ2-2; D gene ambiguous. The germline V gene encodes CDR1 SGDLS and CDR2 YYNGEE. The CDR3 has 14 amino acids. Trimming pared 4 bases from V and 4 bases from J, leaving 11 bases between. The CDR3 nucleotides are TGTGCCAGCAGCCCCGAGAGGTCCACCGGGGAGCTGTTTTTT. It encodes CASSPERSTGELFF.

The chain uses TRBV7-9 and TRBJ1-2; TRBD1 might be the D (5 bases). CDR1 is SEHNR and CDR2 is FQNEAQ in the germline V gene (reference sequence). The CDR3 has 13 residues. Trimming took 4 bases from V and 2 from J, leaving 8 bases between them. The CDR3 nucleotides are TGTGCCAGCAGCTCCACAGGAAACTATGGCTACACCTTC. Translating it yields CASSSTGNYGYTF. Drawing the rest from reference TRBV7-9 and TRBJ1-2, the complete variable domain is DTGVSQNPRHKITKRGQNVTFRCDPISEHNRLYWYRQTLGQGPEFLTYFQNEAQLEKSRLLSDRFSAERPKGSFSTLEIQRTEQGDSAMYLCASSSTGNYGYTFGSGTRLTVV.